Listed below are T cell receptor beta chains from one sample, sequenced in a study of blood T cells in healthy people across ages. TCRdb re-analysed the 5' RACE reads in MiXCR, keeping a single row per CDR3 protein. The profile covers fewer than 2,000,000 distinct CDR3 sequences, with around 36% appearing a single time and roughly 12% taken by the ten largest. The sample consisted of blood. The receptors shown here come from a woman in her 30s in good health. Both conserved end residues are part of each CDR3. The D gene is left open where the match is weak. Clone size is shown for a subset of rows, as once, few, many or a class of expanded clone.

CASSLGWGASSYNEQFF	TGTGCCAGCAGTTTAGGCTGGGGGGCTAGCTCCTACAATGAGCAGTTCTTC	TRBV28	TRBJ2-1	-	-
CASSQDEATYSYNEQFF	TGTGCCAGCAGCCAAGATGAGGCTACTTATTCCTACAATGAGCAGTTCTTC	TRBV4-2	TRBJ2-1	few	-
CASSEQGPANTGELFF	TGTGCCAGCAGTGAACAAGGGCCCGCGAACACCGGGGAGCTGTTTTTT	TRBV2	TRBJ2-2	-	-
CASSSNLARTRDTQYF	TGTGCCAGCAGTTCAAACTTAGCGAGGACCAGAGATACGCAGTATTTT	TRBV28	TRBJ2-3	once	-
CAISEAGAYGYTF	TGTGCCATCAGTGAGGCAGGGGCGTATGGCTACACCTTC	TRBV10-3	TRBJ1-2	few	-
CSAIRPGTDTQYF	TGCAGTGCAATTCGACCCGGCACAGATACGCAGTATTTT	TRBV20-1	TRBJ2-3	few	-
CASSPPGTQETQYF	TGTGCCAGCAGCCCCCCAGGGACCCAAGAGACCCAGTACTTC	TRBV7-2	TRBJ2-5	many	-
CASSLNLAGDDGELFF	TGTGCCAGCAGCTTAAACCTAGCGGGAGACGACGGGGAGCTGTTTTTT	TRBV7-8	TRBJ2-2	-	TRBD2
CASSSKRTQSTDTQYF	TGTGCCAGCAGTTCAAAGAGGACACAGAGCACAGATACGCAGTATTTT	TRBV2	TRBJ2-3	-	-
CASSFASGAGYEQYF	TGTGCCAGCAGTTTTGCTAGCGGCGCAGGCTACGAGCAGTACTTC	TRBV28	TRBJ2-7	-	TRBD2
CSAPVTSGAGPSTDTQYF	TGCAGTGCTCCCGTTACTAGCGGAGCCGGACCTAGCACAGATACGCAGTATTTT	TRBV20-1	TRBJ2-3	-	TRBD2
CASSQGIASTDTQYF	TGCGCCAGCAGCCAGGGGATCGCTAGCACAGATACGCAGTATTTT	TRBV5-1	TRBJ2-3	once	-
CSAKDRGPLLPLHF	TGCAGTGCAAAGGACAGGGGCCCGCTATTACCCCTCCACTTT	TRBV20-1	TRBJ1-6	few	TRBD1
CSGRQGANYGYTF	TGCAGCGGTCGACAGGGGGCGAACTATGGCTACACCTTC	TRBV29-1	TRBJ1-2	many	TRBD1
CSAREKPAETTQYF	TGCAGTGCTAGAGAAAAACCAGCGGAGACGACGCAGTATTTT	TRBV20-1	TRBJ2-3	-	-
CASSESAPGQGANTEAFF	TGTGCCAGCAGCGAATCCGCTCCGGGACAGGGGGCGAACACTGAAGCTTTCTTT	TRBV14	TRBJ1-1	-	TRBD1
CASAGLAGALQYF	TGCGCCAGCGCGGGACTAGCGGGAGCCCTTCAGTACTTC	TRBV5-1	TRBJ2-4	-	TRBD2
CASSLFSSGAYNEQFF	TGCGCCAGCAGCCTCTTCTCTAGCGGGGCCTACAATGAGCAGTTCTTC	TRBV4-1	TRBJ2-1	-	TRBD2
CSVQRLGAGGGYEQYF	TGCAGCGTTCAACGATTGGGGGCAGGGGGTGGCTACGAGCAGTACTTC	TRBV29-1	TRBJ2-7	-	TRBD1
CAISEPGTPNTEAFF	TGTGCCATCAGTGAGCCCGGGACCCCGAACACTGAAGCTTTCTTT	TRBV10-3	TRBJ1-1	-	-
CASSSIIGTGGNYGYTF	TGTGCCAGCAGCTCTATCATCGGGACAGGAGGCAACTATGGCTACACCTTC	TRBV11-1	TRBJ1-2	few	TRBD1
CATSSGTGMSTDTQYF	TGTGCCACCAGCAGCGGGACAGGGATGAGCACAGATACGCAGTATTTT	TRBV15	TRBJ2-3	few	TRBD1